Shown below are 15 T cell receptor beta chains from a single sample sequenced in a study of beta chain features in type 1 diabetes. The study's findings and limits: Type 1 diabetes patients had moderately but significantly shorter TCRB CDR3s in all four CD4+ subsets.

Isolated RNA was reverse transcribed in full, so expressed TCRB transcripts were sequenced. The assay was immunoSEQ multiplex PCR, and TCRdb's table has in-frame clones only and misses some. The sample lists tens of thousands of clones; about 48% were seen once. Their cognate antigens are unknown. The material sequenced was central memory CD4+ T cells from blood. The receptors stem from a man in his thirties or forties with type 1 diabetes.

In its sample, this clone was seen a few times. J is TRBJ2-5 and V is TRBV29-1; 10 bases match TRBD2. CDR1 SQVTM and CDR2 ANQGSEA come from the germline V gene. The CDR3 length is 13 residues. With V trimmed by 7 bases and J by 4 bases, 6 bases remained unmatched. The CDR3 is CSGLRTSGETQYF. The CDR3 nucleotides are TGCAGCGGCCTAAGGACTAGCGGAGAGACCCAGTACTTC. Together with reference TRBV29-1 and TRBJ2-5, the CDR3 gives the full variable domain: SAVISQKPSRDICQRGTSLTIQCQVDSQVTMMFWYRQQPGQSLTLIATANQGSEATYESGFVIDKFPISRPNLTFSTLTVSNMSPEDSSIYLCSGLRTSGETQYFGPGTRLLVL.

In its sample, this clone was seen a few times. The genes are TRBV4-1 and TRBJ2-1; TRBD2 matches at 8 bases. Per the germline V gene, CDR1 is MGHRA and CDR2 is YSYEKL. This CDR3 region has 15 residues. Trimming at V came to 0 bases and at J to 9 bases, leaving 7 bases not matched to a gene. CDR3 region: CASSQETAAGGEQFF. In DNA form, the CDR3 reads TGCGCCAGCAGCCAAGAGACGGCGGCGGGGGGTGAGCAGTTCTTC.

This clone was seen a handful of times. This chain connects TRBV6-5 to TRBJ2-1; 13 positions match TRBD2. The CDR3 extends over 15 amino acids. From germline, CDR1 is MNHEY and CDR2 SVGAGI. V trimming: 5 bases; J trimming: 9 bases; junction bases outside the gene matches: 7. The CDR3 region has the DNA TGTGCCAGCAGTCAGGGGACTAGCGGGACACGTGAGCAGTTCTTC. Its protein product is CASSQGTSGTREQFF.

The chain uses TRBV21-1 and TRBJ2-3; the table's TRBD2 call for D was not verified on the DNA. TRBV21-1 is recorded as a pseudogene. The CDR3 runs 19 residues. The CDR3 loop reads CASRKHSGGSIDLTDTQYF. CDR3 coding DNA: TGTGCCAGCAGGAAACATAGCGGAGGATCAATTGACCTCACAGATACGCAGTATTTT.

J is TRBJ1-2 and V is TRBV5-1; tentative D call: TRBD1 (6 bases). The germline gives CDR1 SGHRS, CDR2 YFSETQ. This CDR3 is 15 amino acids long. Between the trimmed V and J ends, which lost 5 bases and 6 bases, there was a span of 20 bases. Here the CDR3 DNA reads TGCGCCAGCAGACCCCGGGACACCGGTATCGATGGCTACACCTTC. Translated: CASRPRDTGIDGYTF.

This clone was recorded a few times. This chain uses TRBV19 with TRBJ2-2; a possible D gene is TRBD1 (6 bases). V dropped 3 bases and J dropped 3 bases, with 11 bases sitting between them. The CDR3 has 15 residues. Germline V gene lookup returns CDR1 LNHDA and CDR2 SQIVND (reference sequence). The CDR3 DNA is TGTGCCAGTAGTATCGGGCAGGGGCACACCGGGGAGCTGTTTTTT. It translates to CASSIGQGHTGELFF.

The V gene is TRBV5-1, the J gene TRBJ2-3; the match to TRBD2 covers 9 bases. The length of the CDR3 is 14 residues. In germline, CDR1 is SGHRS, CDR2 YFSETQ. V lost 10 bases to trimming and J lost 3 bases; unmatched junction nucleotides: 9. CDR3 sequence (DNA): TGCGCCGGAGGCCTAGCGGGGTTAACAGATACGCAGTATTTT. Protein sequence: CAGGLAGLTDTQYF.

The rearrangement links TRBV5-1 to TRBJ2-1; 14 bases are a match to TRBD2. The CDR3 spans 19 residues. Germline-derived CDR1 and CDR2 are SGHRS and YFSETQ. V shed 0 bases, J shed 0 bases, and the junction held 5 bases outside the gene matches. The CDR3 bases are TGCGCCAGCAGCTTGGCCGTGACTAGCGGGAGGGGCTCCTACAATGAGCAGTTCTTC. Translation gives CASSLAVTSGRGSYNEQFF.

This clone was seen a handful of times. The CDR3 coding sequence is TGTGCCAGCAGGACCGGCGGGACAGTTGAGACCCAGTACTTC. Encoded protein: CASRTGGTVETQYF. The genes are TRBV28 and TRBJ2-5; a possible D gene is TRBD1 (7 bases). Germline CDR1 MDHEN, CDR2 SYDVKM. V gave up 6 bases and J gave up 5 bases, with 16 bases separating them. The CDR3 sequence is 14 residues long. Full variable domain (missing parts from reference TRBV28 and TRBJ2-5): DVKVTQSSRYLVKRTGEKVFLECVQDMDHENMFWYRQDPGLGLRLIYFSYDVKMKEKGDIPEGYSVSREKKERFSLILESASTNQTSMYLCASRTGGTVETQYFGPGTRLLVL.

This clone was seen only once. The V call is TRBV5-1, the J call TRBJ2-3; TRBD2 aligns across 10 bases. Germline loops: CDR1 SGHRS, CDR2 YFSETQ. CDR3 length equals 15 residues. V shed 2 bases, J shed 4 bases, and the junction held 4 bases outside the gene matches. CDR3 nucleotides: TGCGCCAGCAGCTTATGGACTAGCGGCTCAGATACGCAGTATTTT. It specifies CASSLWTSGSDTQYF.

The rearrangement uses TRBV19 and TRBJ2-3; 10 nucleotides align to TRBD1. The CDR3 consists of 14 residues. J was trimmed by 9 bases and V by 6 bases; bases with no gene match: 9. Germline V gene data show CDR1 as LNHDA and CDR2 as SQIVND (reference sequence). CDR3 amino acids: CASSYRDRGGTQYF. CDR3 coding DNA: TGTGCCAGTAGCTACCGGGACAGGGGAGGGACGCAGTATTTT.

The J gene is TRBJ2-5, the V gene TRBV5-1, with 10 bases matching TRBD1. This CDR3 has 15 amino acids. V was pared by 0 bases and J by 5 bases, with 4 bases of the junction left unmatched. Germline V CDR1 and CDR2: SGHRS, YFSETQ. CDR3 DNA: TGCGCCAGCAGCTTGGCGGGACAGGGGAAGGAGACCCAGTACTTC. The encoded protein is CASSLAGQGKETQYF.

The J gene is TRBJ1-1, the V gene TRBV6-5, with 11 positions matching TRBD1. Losses at the gene ends were 7 bases for V and 6 bases for J; bases not matched to a gene: 10. Germline CDR1 and CDR2: MNHEY and SVGAGI. The CDR3 spans 15 residues. The CDR3 bases are TGTGCCAGCAAAAAACCGGGACAGGGGGTTCCTGAAGCTTTCTTT. Translation: CASKKPGQGVPEAFF.

This clone appeared a few times. One end of the junction is discordant with germline, which a read error may explain. J is TRBJ2-7 and V is TRBV5-4, with 11 bases fitting TRBD2. The length of the CDR3 is 15 residues. Germline V gene sequence: CDR1 SGHNT, CDR2 YYREEE (reference sequence). The CDR3 coding sequence is TGTGCCAGCAGCTTGAGGGGGACTAGCGGAGGGCCCGGGTTATTC. Amino acids: CASSLRGTSGGPGLF.

The gene calls are TRBV19 and TRBJ2-7, with D unclear. The CDR3 loop spans 13 amino acids. Germline CDR1 and CDR2: LNHDA and SQIVND (reference sequence). The V end was cut by 4 bases, the J end by 1 base, with 8 bases between. CDR3 nucleotides: TGTGCCAGTAGTAGAAGACTTTCCTACGAGCAGTACTTC. Protein sequence: CASSRRLSYEQYF.